A selection of T cell receptor beta chains follows, all from one sample in a study of cytomegalovirus exposure and HLA in healthy donors. The protocol was immunoSEQ multiplex PCR, while the TCRdb copy is restricted to in-frame clones and leaves out a portion. Of about 170,000 clones in the sample, around 78% were seen once. Sequencing was performed on PBMCs. The receptors derive from a woman between 25 and 40 years old in good health and CMV-seropositive. CDR3s include the opening cysteine and the closing phenylalanine or tryptophan. A D gene is named only where the DNA matches it firmly. The size of a clone is reported for some rows only, either as once, few or many, or as a class for expanded clones.

D,V,size,J,CDR3,DNA
TRBD1,TRBV7-9,few,TRBJ2-3,CSSRSGQSRSRDTQYF,TGTTCCAGCAGATCGGGACAGTCGAGGAGTAGAGATACGCAGTATTTT
-,TRBV11-2,-,TRBJ2-3,CASSLGQEQYF,TGTGCCAGCAGCTTAGGACAGGAACAGTATTTT
TRBD1,TRBV25-1,-,TRBJ1-2,CASHPTGARAYGYTF,TGTGCCAGCCATCCGACAGGGGCCAGAGCTTATGGCTACACCTTC
TRBD2,TRBV7-9,few,TRBJ2-1,CASSFGSGRNEQFF,TGTGCCAGCAGCTTTGGTAGCGGGCGCAATGAGCAGTTCTTC
-,TRBV4-3,-,TRBJ1-5,CASSQGPTGNQPQHF,TGCGCCAGCAGCCAAGGCCCGACAGGCAATCAGCCCCAGCATTTT
-,TRBV30,once,TRBJ1-1,CAWSVRGTEAFF,TGTGCCTGGAGTGTACGGGGCACTGAAGCTTTCTTT
-,TRBV4-3,few,TRBJ1-1,CASSQVPGSEAFF,TGCGCCAGCAGCCAAGTGCCGGGGTCGGAGGCTTTCTTT
-,TRBV12-5,-,TRBJ2-3,CASGSGGRTDTQYF,TGTGCTAGTGGTTCAGGGGGGCGCACAGATACGCAGTATTTT
-,TRBV27,-,TRBJ2-1,CASSLSDSLIEQFF,TGTGCCAGCAGTTTAAGCGACAGTCTAATTGAGCAGTTCTTC
-,TRBV4-3,-,TRBJ1-6,CASSQDTRSSYNSPLHF,TGCGCCAGCAGCCAAGATACGCGAAGCTCCTATAATTCACCCCTCCACTTT
-,TRBV10-2,-,TRBJ2-3,CASSDPGTDTQYF,TGCGCCAGCAGTGATCCGGGGACAGATACGCAGTATTTT
TRBD2,TRBV10-3,-,TRBJ2-7,CAISQSGAAYEQYF,TGTGCCATCAGCCAGAGCGGGGCCGCCTACGAGCAGTACTTC
TRBD1,TRBV19,-,TRBJ1-5,CASSRNGQGNQPQHF,TGTGCCAGTAGTAGAAATGGACAGGGCAATCAGCCCCAGCATTTT
-,TRBV6-1,-,TRBJ2-5,CASSDFITSPEETQYF,TGTGCCAGCAGTGATTTCATCACATCTCCAGAAGAGACCCAGTACTTC
-,TRBV11-3,-,TRBJ1-1,CANREGTEAFF,TGTGCCAATCGAGAGGGCACTGAAGCTTTCTTT
TRBD1,TRBV5-1,-,TRBJ1-1,CASSLGQGRAEAFF,TGCGCCAGCAGCTTAGGACAGGGGAGGGCTGAAGCTTTCTTT
-,TRBV7-2,-,TRBJ1-2,CASSSYSRGVGYGYTF,TGTGCCAGCAGCTCCTACTCCAGGGGCGTAGGCTATGGCTACACCTTC
-,TRBV6-5,-,TRBJ2-2,CASSQGNTGELFF,TGTGCCAGCTCACAGGGAAACACCGGGGAGCTGTTTTTT
TRBD2,TRBV4-3,-,TRBJ2-7,CASSKLAPTSGERSYEQYF,TGCGCCAGCAGCAAACTTGCCCCGACTAGCGGGGAGAGGAGCTACGAGCAGTACTTC
TRBD1,TRBV5-1,-,TRBJ2-7,CASSLSPPGQGALYEQYF,TGCGCCAGCAGCTTGTCCCCCCCGGGACAGGGGGCTCTCTACGAGCAGTACTTC
-,TRBV19,-,TRBJ1-5,CASSIRSPGEVGQPQHF,TGTGCCAGTAGTATTCGTTCCCCGGGGGAAGTCGGTCAGCCCCAGCATTTT
TRBD1,TRBV6-5,-,TRBJ1-6,CASSLGQGYRSPLHF,TGTGCCAGCAGTTTGGGACAGGGGTACCGGTCACCCCTCCACTTT
TRBD1,TRBV25-1,many,TRBJ1-1,CASISWTGEAFF,TGTGCCAGCATCTCCTGGACAGGTGAAGCTTTCTTT
-,TRBV7-8,-,TRBJ1-5,CASSLVSNQPQHF,TGTGCCAGCAGCTTAGTAAGCAATCAGCCCCAGCATTTT
-,TRBV7-9,few,TRBJ1-1,CASSVTGLQGTEAFF,TGTGCCAGCAGCGTAACAGGGTTACAGGGCACTGAAGCTTTCTTT
-,TRBV18,-,TRBJ1-1,CASSPLQGGVAFF,TGTGCCAGCTCACCCCTACAGGGTGGCGTAGCTTTCTTT
TRBD2,TRBV4-1,-,TRBJ2-7,CASSPRLAGSSYEQYF,TGCGCCAGCAGCCCCCGACTAGCGGGGAGCTCCTACGAGCAGTACTTC
-,TRBV5-1,few,TRBJ1-4,CASSLEAGALYEKLFF,TGCGCCAGCAGCTTGGAAGCAGGCGCGCTCTATGAAAAACTGTTTTTT
TRBD1,TRBV30,-,TRBJ1-2,CAWKKTGNGYTF,TGTGCCTGGAAAAAGACAGGGAATGGCTACACCTTC
TRBD1,TRBV2,-,TRBJ1-1,CASRGQAANTEAFF,TGTGCCAGCAGGGGACAGGCCGCGAACACTGAAGCTTTCTTT
TRBD1,TRBV27,-,TRBJ1-2,CASSLTQGNYGYTF,TGTGCCAGCAGTTTAACACAGGGGAACTATGGCTACACCTTC
-,TRBV7-2,-,TRBJ1-2,CASSLVGQYGYTF,TGTGCCAGCAGCTTAGTCGGACAGTATGGCTACACCTTC
TRBD1,TRBV15,-,TRBJ1-5,CATSLQGPSQPQHF,TGTGCCACCAGCCTACAGGGGCCCTCACAACCCCAGCATTTT
-,TRBV4-3,-,TRBJ2-2,CASSLAINTGELFF,TGCGCCAGCAGTCTAGCGATTAACACCGGGGAGCTGTTTTTT
TRBD1,TRBV19,few,TRBJ1-5,CAGSTGVNSQPQHF,TGTGCCGGCTCAACAGGGGTAAATTCTCAGCCCCAGCATTTT
-,TRBV2,-,TRBJ2-5,CASRSRGETQYF,TGTGCCAGCAGATCCAGGGGAGAGACCCAGTACTTC
-,TRBV14,-,TRBJ2-2,CASSRYLLHTGELFF,TGTGCCAGCAGCCGATACCTACTTCACACCGGGGAGCTGTTTTTT
-,TRBV5-4,-,TRBJ2-3,CASSLLSFSTDTQYF,TGTGCCAGCAGCCTACTCTCCTTTAGCACAGATACGCAGTATTTT
-,TRBV5-6,-,TRBJ1-1,CASSRKMVSEGNTEAFF,TGTGCCAGCAGCAGAAAAATGGTGTCGGAGGGGAACACTGAAGCTTTCTTT
-,TRBV28,-,TRBJ2-7,CASSLSDYEQYF,TGTGCCAGCAGTTTATCAGACTACGAGCAGTACTTC
-,TRBV5-1,once,TRBJ2-2,CASSFVLGLNTGELFF,TGCGCCAGCAGCTTCGTTCTGGGGCTGAACACCGGGGAGCTGTTTTTT
TRBD1,TRBV28,-,TRBJ1-5,CASSFLGQGVGPQHF,TGTGCCAGCAGTTTCCTGGGACAGGGAGTAGGGCCCCAGCATTTT
-,TRBV28,-,TRBJ1-2,CASHTGRGYTF,TGTGCCAGCCATACAGGGCGGGGCTACACCTTC
-,TRBV5-1,once,TRBJ2-1,CASRPGLSSYNEQFF,TGCGCCAGCCGTCCGGGACTTAGCTCCTACAATGAGCAGTTCTTC
-,TRBV29-1,-,TRBJ2-3,CSVVPGLSTDTQYF,TGCAGCGTGGTACCGGGACTCAGCACAGATACGCAGTATTTT
TRBD1,TRBV15,-,TRBJ2-7,CATSRDGTAGSYEQYF,TGTGCCACCAGCAGAGATGGGACAGCCGGCTCCTACGAGCAGTACTTC
-,TRBV5-1,-,TRBJ1-4,CASTPTQGLGEKLLF,TGCGCCAGCACTCCGACCCAGGGGCTGGGGGAAAAACTGCTTTTT
TRBD2,TRBV5-4,-,TRBJ2-1,CASSRSGLAGYNEQFF,TGTGCCAGCAGCCGATCCGGACTAGCGGGGTACAATGAGCAGTTCTTC
-,TRBV11-2,few,TRBJ2-7,CASSRTQGYEQYF,TGTGCCAGCAGCCGCACACAGGGCTACGAGCAGTACTTC
TRBD1,TRBV28,-,TRBJ1-5,CASSSQGSLRPQHF,TGTGCCAGCAGTTCACAGGGGTCATTACGGCCCCAGCATTTT
-,TRBV7-7,-,TRBJ2-5,CASSRGQTQYF,TGTGCCAGCAGCAGGGGTCAGACCCAGTACTTC
-,TRBV10-3,-,TRBJ1-1,CAISEFVGLNTEAFF,TGTGCCATCAGTGAGTTCGTGGGCTTGAACACTGAAGCTTTCTTT
TRBD1,TRBV19,-,TRBJ1-6,CASSVTGGGAPLHF,TGTGCCAGTAGCGTGACAGGGGGCGGTGCACCCCTCCACTTT
-,TRBV10-3,-,TRBJ1-2,CAISEGVDYGYTF,TGTGCCATCAGTGAAGGGGTCGACTATGGCTACACCTTC